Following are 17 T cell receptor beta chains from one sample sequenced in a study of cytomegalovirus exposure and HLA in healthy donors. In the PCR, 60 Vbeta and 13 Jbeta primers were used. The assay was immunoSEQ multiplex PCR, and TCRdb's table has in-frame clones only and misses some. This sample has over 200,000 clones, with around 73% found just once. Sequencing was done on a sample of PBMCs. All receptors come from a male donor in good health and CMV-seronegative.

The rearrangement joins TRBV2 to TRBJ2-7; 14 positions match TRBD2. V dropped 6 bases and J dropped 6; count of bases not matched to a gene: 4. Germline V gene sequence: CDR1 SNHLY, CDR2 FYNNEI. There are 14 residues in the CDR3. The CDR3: CASSLGLAGGEQYF. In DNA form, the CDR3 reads TGTGCCAGCAGCCTCGGACTAGCGGGAGGCGAGCAGTACTTC.

As DNA, the CDR3 is TGTGCCAGCAGCGTAGATCTAGCGGGAGGGAGCTACGAGCAGTACTTC. It translates to CASSVDLAGGSYEQYF. The V call is TRBV9, the J call TRBJ2-7, with 12 bases lining up with TRBD2. The CDR3 has 16 residues. CDR1 SGDLS and CDR2 YYNGEE come from the germline V gene. The V gene end was trimmed by 0 bases and the J gene end by 3 bases; junction bases not matched to a gene: 4. Together with reference TRBV9 and TRBJ2-7, the CDR3 gives the full variable domain: DSGVTQTPKHLITATGQRVTLRCSPRSGDLSVYWYQQSLDQGLQFLIQYYNGEERAKGNILERFSAQQFPDLHSELNLSSLELGDSALYFCASSVDLAGGSYEQYFGPGTRLTVT.

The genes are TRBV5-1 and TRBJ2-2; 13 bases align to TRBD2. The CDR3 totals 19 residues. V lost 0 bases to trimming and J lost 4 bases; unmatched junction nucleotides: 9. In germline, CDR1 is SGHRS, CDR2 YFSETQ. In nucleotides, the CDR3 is TGCGCCAGCAGCTTGGGAGGACTAGCGGGAGTTTGGGGCACCGGGGAGCTGTTTTTT. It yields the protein CASSLGGLAGVWGTGELFF.

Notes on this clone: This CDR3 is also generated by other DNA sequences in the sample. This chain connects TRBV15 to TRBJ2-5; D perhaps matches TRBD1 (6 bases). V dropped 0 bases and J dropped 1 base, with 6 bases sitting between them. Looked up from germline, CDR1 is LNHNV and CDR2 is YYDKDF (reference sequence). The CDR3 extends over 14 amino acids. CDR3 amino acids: CATSRDRGQETQYF. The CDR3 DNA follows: TGTGCCACCAGCAGAGACAGGGGCCAAGAGACCCAGTACTTC.

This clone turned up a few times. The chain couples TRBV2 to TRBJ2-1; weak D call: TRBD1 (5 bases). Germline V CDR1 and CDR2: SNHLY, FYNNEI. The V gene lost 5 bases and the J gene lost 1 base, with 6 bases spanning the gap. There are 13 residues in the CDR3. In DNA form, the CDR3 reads TGTGCCAGCAGTCAGGGTTCCTACAATGAGCAGTTCTTC. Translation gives CASSQGSYNEQFF. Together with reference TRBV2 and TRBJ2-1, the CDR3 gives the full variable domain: EPEVTQTPSHQVTQMGQEVILRCVPISNHLYFYWYRQILGQKVEFLVSFYNNEISEKSEIFDDQFSVERPDGSNFTLKIRSTKLEDSAMYFCASSQGSYNEQFFGPGTRLTVL.

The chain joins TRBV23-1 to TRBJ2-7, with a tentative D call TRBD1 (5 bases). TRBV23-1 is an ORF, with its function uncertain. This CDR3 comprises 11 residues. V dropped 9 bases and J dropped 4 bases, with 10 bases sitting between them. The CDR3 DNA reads TGCGCCAGGAGAAAGGGGTACGAGCAGTACTTC. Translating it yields CARRKGYEQYF.

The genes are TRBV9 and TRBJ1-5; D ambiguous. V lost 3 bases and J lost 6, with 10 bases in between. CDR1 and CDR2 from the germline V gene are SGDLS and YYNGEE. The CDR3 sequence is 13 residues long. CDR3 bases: TGTGCCAGCAGCGAGAGGGTGGGTCAGCCCCAGCATTTT. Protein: CASSERVGQPQHF.

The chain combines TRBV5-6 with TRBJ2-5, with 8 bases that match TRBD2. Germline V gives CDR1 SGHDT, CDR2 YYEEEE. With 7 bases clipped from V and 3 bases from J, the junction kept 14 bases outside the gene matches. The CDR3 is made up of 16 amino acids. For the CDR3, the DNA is TGTGCCAGCTGCCGCGGGGGGTTAGGTTTTGAAGAGACCCAGTACTTC. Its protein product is CASCRGGLGFEETQYF.

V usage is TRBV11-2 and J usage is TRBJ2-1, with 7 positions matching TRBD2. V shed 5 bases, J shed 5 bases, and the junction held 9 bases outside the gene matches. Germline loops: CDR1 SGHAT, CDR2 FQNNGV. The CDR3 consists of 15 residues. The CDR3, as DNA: TGTGCCAGCAGCATGACTAGCAACTCTAACAATGAGCAGTTCTTC. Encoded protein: CASSMTSNSNNEQFF.

CDR3 amino acids: CASSPLKTGGASNEQFF. The CDR3 DNA sequence: TGCGCCAGCAGCCCACTAAAGACAGGGGGCGCATCCAATGAGCAGTTCTTC. This chain connects TRBV5-1 to TRBJ2-1; TRBD1 matches 10 bases. Per germline, CDR1 SGHRS and CDR2 YFSETQ. Trimming removed 4 bases from V and 6 bases from J; junction bases left unmatched: 13. CDR3 length equals 17 residues.

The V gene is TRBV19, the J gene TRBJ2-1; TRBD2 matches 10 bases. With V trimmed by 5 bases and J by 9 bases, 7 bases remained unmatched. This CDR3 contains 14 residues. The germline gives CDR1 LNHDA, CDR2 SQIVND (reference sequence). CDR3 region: CASSVLAGTSEQFF. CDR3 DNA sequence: TGTGCCAGTAGTGTACTAGCGGGAACGAGTGAGCAGTTCTTC.

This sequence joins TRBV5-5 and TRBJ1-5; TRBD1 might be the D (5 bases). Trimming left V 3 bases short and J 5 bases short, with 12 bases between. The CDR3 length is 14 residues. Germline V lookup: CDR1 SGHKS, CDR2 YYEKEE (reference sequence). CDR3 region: CASSSETGHQPQHF. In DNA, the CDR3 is TGTGCCAGCAGCTCGGAAACAGGCCATCAGCCCCAGCATTTT.

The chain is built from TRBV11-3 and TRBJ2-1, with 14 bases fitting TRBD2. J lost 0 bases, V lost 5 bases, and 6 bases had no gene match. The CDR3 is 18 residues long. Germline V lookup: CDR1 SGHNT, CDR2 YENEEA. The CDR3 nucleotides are TGTGCCAGCAGCGCCGGGACTAGCGGGGGCAGCTCCTACAATGAGCAGTTCTTC. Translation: CASSAGTSGGSSYNEQFF.

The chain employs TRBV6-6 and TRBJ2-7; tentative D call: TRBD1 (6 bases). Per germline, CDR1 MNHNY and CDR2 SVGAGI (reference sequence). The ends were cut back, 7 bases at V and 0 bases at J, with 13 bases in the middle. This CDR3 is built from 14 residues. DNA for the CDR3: TGTGCCAGCACGAATACGGGACACTCCTACGAGCAGTACTTC. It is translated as CASTNTGHSYEQYF.

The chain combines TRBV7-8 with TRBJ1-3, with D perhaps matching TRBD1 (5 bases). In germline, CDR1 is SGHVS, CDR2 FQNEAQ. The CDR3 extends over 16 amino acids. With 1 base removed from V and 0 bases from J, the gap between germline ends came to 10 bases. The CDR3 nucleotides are TGTGCCAGCAGCTTAGAGTTAGGGGTCTCTGGAAACACCATATATTTT. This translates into CASSLELGVSGNTIYF. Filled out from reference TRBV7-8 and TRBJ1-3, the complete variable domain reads GAGVSQSPRYKVAKRGQDVALRCDPISGHVSLFWYQQALGQGPEFLTYFQNEAQLDKSGLPSDRFFAERPEGSVSTLKIQRTQQEDSAVYLCASSLELGVSGNTIYFGEGSWLTVV.

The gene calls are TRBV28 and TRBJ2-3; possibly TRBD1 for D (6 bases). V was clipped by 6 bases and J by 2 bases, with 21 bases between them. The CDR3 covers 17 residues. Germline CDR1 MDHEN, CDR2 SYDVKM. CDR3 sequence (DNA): TGTGCCAGCAGCGTTCCTGGGACATTACTTTTCACAGATACGCAGTATTTT. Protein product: CASSVPGTLLFTDTQYF.

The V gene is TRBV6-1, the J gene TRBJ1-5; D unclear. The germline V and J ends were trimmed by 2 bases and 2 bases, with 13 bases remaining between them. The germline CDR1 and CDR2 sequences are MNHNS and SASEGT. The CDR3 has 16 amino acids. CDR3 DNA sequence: TGTGCCAGCAGTGAAAAACTGGTATTTGGCAATCAGCCCCAGCATTTT. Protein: CASSEKLVFGNQPQHF.